This T cell receptor (beta chain) was obtained from a study of T-cell memory formation after mild COVID-19. Overall study context: In these data, TCR clusters were largely donor specific.

V lost 5 bases, J lost 0 bases, and 10 bases lay in between. The CDR3 runs 14 residues. Per the germline V gene, CDR1 is SEHNR and CDR2 is FQNEAQ (reference sequence). A single record per CDR3 protein comes from TCRdb applying MiXCR to the 5' RACE reads. The sample has about 90,000 distinct CDR3 sequences; over 12% are singletons. Sequencing was carried out using PBMCs or a T cell subset sorted from them (not recorded which). The source is a young man who had mild COVID-19 (a few samples of this study predate the infection). Cell type and time point are not known. This chain connects TRBV7-9 to TRBJ2-5; D is uncertain. CDR3 bases: TGTGCCAGCAGCATGCAAGGGTACCAAGAGACCCAGTACTTC. Encoded protein: CASSMQGYQETQYF. Using reference TRBV7-9 and TRBJ2-5 for the parts outside the CDR3, the full variable domain is DTGVSQNPRHKITKRGQNVTFRCDPISEHNRLYWYRQTLGQGPEFLTYFQNEAQLEKSRLLSDRFSAERPKGSFSTLEIQRTEQGDSAMYLCASSMQGYQETQYFGPGTRLLVL.